This T cell receptor (beta chain) was found in a study of cytotoxic CD8 clonotypes in ibrutinib-treated CLL (dated by TCRdb to the early 2020s). For context, the study as a whole: The cohort had over ten relapsed/refractory and roughly 15 treatment-naive patients; some 17 were IGHV unmutated. Partial responses were observed in 24 patients and complete responses in 2; after a median follow-up of around 68 months, remission was maintained in around 14 patients and progression was observed in roughly twelve. Samples at response were collected after a median of roughly 13 months of treatment, with a range of roughly 6 to 40 months. On average, each sample had about 250,000 productive templates and 100,000 or so productive rearrangements. Longitudinal samples were obtainable from about 30% of the roughly 90 participants in the trial. Cryopreserved peripheral blood mononuclear cells were collected at three points: before therapy, at response, and at either sustained remission or disease progression. All remission and progressive disease samples were collected while patients were still receiving ibrutinib.

The cysteine opens and the phenylalanine closes a CDR3 of 14 amino acids. The entry retains the CDR3 DNA only, 42 bases that are in frame from base 1. Trimming removed 5 bases from V and 5 bases from J; the gene matches leave 5 bases unexplained. The germline V gene supplies CDR1 KGHSH and CDR2 LQKENI. Each clonotype received, on average, 10x coverage in deep resolution sequencing performed on a MiSeq, where the target depth lay between 1 in 1 million and 1 in 200,000 T cells. TCR beta libraries were generated with the immunoSEQ hsTCRB Kit. Per the source publication's procedure: Data were analyzed with ImmunoSEQ Data Assistant and ImmunoSEQ Analyzer, with V, D and J genes assigned per IMGT definitions. Clonality, with values ranging from 0 to 1, was calculated as one minus the normalized Shannon entropy of productive rearrangement frequencies. Public clonotype analysis was restricted to overrepresented clonotypes comprising at least 0.05% of each patient's repertoire. About a dozen repertoires from age-matched healthy donors, obtained from immuneACCESS, served as clonality controls. Held by TCRdb, this immuneACCESS table contains in-frame sequences only and omits some clones. Under half of the omission traces to an unresolved V gene where checked; the cause of the rest is unknown. The D gene and trimming were derived from the DNA, and the V and J assignments and clone size from that table. In this sample the table shows approximately 100,000 clones, approximately 80% of which occur a single time. In total, the top ten clones hold roughly 25% of the sample.

Notes on this clone: Its antigen target is currently unknown. Nothing much larger sits one base from this clone, and base qualities are not available.

The paper as a whole reports these results and caveats: Public clonotypes were rare and either shrank or stayed stable during treatment, and the rise in clonality at ibrutinib response reflected expansion of private clonotypes. At ibrutinib response clonality went up, during sustained remission it held steady, and at progression it dropped back toward baseline. Baseline clonality exceeded that of age-matched healthy donors and correlated strongly with circulating CD8+ T-cell counts. Lymph node repertoires were not examined, and the timing of sampling was not matched between patients in sustained remission and those whose disease progressed.

The sample's time point label is to be understood as: roughly 2 years on ibrutinib. For TCR beta library preparation, approximately 2.2 micrograms of genomic DNA were isolated from cryopreserved PBMCs. Longitudinal blood samples from CLL patients receiving ibrutinib monotherapy were subjected to high-throughput TCR beta sequencing. The patients were enrolled in a single-center, open-label phase 2 trial of ibrutinib monotherapy. This clonotype was obtained from a human donor with chronic lymphocytic leukemia. The V and J segments used are TRBV18 and TRBJ2-2, and TRBD1 aligns with 7 junction nucleotides. The sequences come from PBMCs, collected after 24 months of ibrutinib treatment. The DNA reads as follows: TGTGCCAGCTCATTGGGACAGAGAACCGGGGAGCTGTTTTTT. The encoded protein is CASSLGQRTGELFF.